The rows below give T cell receptor beta chains drawn from one sample of a study of neurological immune-mediated disorders. TCRdb processed the 5' RACE reads anew with MiXCR; each CDR3 protein has one entry. The data show about 66,000 distinct CDR3 sequences, with roughly 4.5% seen just once and less than 8% held by the top ten. What was sequenced was PBMCs. The origin of the receptors is a man under 40 with multiple sclerosis. Both conserved end residues are part of each CDR3. Each record gives: D gene, clone size, CDR3 length, J gene, V gene, CDR3 DNA, CDR3 protein. A D gene is named only where the DNA matches it firmly. Clone size, where shown, is once, few, many, or a class for clones that have expanded.

>-|few|11|TRBJ2-1|TRBV20-1
TGCAGTGCTAGTGGGCACCATGAGCAGTTCTTC
CSASGHHEQFF
>-|many|16|TRBJ2-1|TRBV5-1
TGCGCCAGCAGCTTGGTGCCGGGACGGGGATACAATGAGCAGTTCTTC
CASSLVPGRGYNEQFF
>-|many|17|TRBJ2-3|TRBV20-1
TGCAGTGCTAGGGCCATACCGGGGGCGACTCGCACAGATACGCAGTATTTT
CSARAIPGATRTDTQYF
>TRBD2|few|14|TRBJ2-7|TRBV5-1
TGCGCCAGCAGCCAATCTGGGGGGGCCTACGAGCAGTACTTC
CASSQSGGAYEQYF
>-|many|15|TRBJ2-5|TRBV6-5
TGTGCCAGCAGTTACCACGGAGCAGGGCGCGAGACCCAGTACTTC
CASSYHGAGRETQYF
>-|many|13|TRBJ1-4|TRBV3-1
TGTGCCAGCAGCCAAGGTGCCTGGACAGCCAGGATTTTT
CASSQGAWTARIF
>-|many|15|TRBJ1-2|TRBV5-1
TGCGCCAGCAGCTTGGATACAGGCGGAAACTATGGCTACACCTTC
CASSLDTGGNYGYTF
>TRBD1|many|15|TRBJ2-1|TRBV24-1
TGTGCCACCAGCCCCGGGACAGGATACTACAATGAGCAGTTCTTC
CATSPGTGYYNEQFF
>-|many|15|TRBJ2-6|TRBV5-5
TGTGCCAGCAGCGGGGCAGGCTCTGGGGCCAACGTCCTGACTTTC
CASSGAGSGANVLTF
>-|-|15|TRBJ2-3|TRBV5-1
TGCGCCAGCAGCCCAGGGAGGATAGTCGCAGATACGCAGTATTTT
CASSPGRIVADTQYF
>-|-|17|TRBJ2-2|TRBV12-3/TRBV12-4
TGTGCCAGCAGTTTTAGGATCGGAGCAGGGAATGCCGGGGAGCTGTTTTTT
CASSFRIGAGNAGELFF
>TRBD1|many|13|TRBJ1-6|TRBV20-1
TGCAGTGCTAGGGGGACAGGTATATCACCCCTCCACTTT
CSARGTGISPLHF
>TRBD2|many|21|TRBJ2-2|TRBV27
TGTGCCAGCAGTTCGCTCCGGGCCCGACTAGCGGGGGGGTTTTACACCGGGGAGCTGTTTTTT
CASSSLRARLAGGFYTGELFF
>-|many|17|TRBJ1-1|TRBV6-6
TGTGCCAGCAGTTACGGAGTTGGTCGGGCGTCGGACACTGAAGCTTTCTTT
CASSYGVGRASDTEAFF
>-|many|12|TRBJ1-4|TRBV12-3/TRBV12-4
TGTGCCAGCAGCTCCCTACAGGACCAACTGTTTTTT
CASSSLQDQLFF
>-|many|15|TRBJ2-4|TRBV5-1
TGCGCCAGCAGCGAGGGACCTTTAGCCAAAAACATTCAGTACTTC
CASSEGPLAKNIQYF
>TRBD1|many|13|TRBJ2-5|TRBV20-1
TGCAGTGCTCTCGACAGGGTCGGAGAGACCCAGTACTTC
CSALDRVGETQYF
>TRBD1|many|16|TRBJ2-1|TRBV5-1
TGCGCCAGCAGCGTACAGGGGGTGAGGTCCTACAATGAGCAGTTCTTC
CASSVQGVRSYNEQFF
>TRBD1|many|15|TRBJ1-2|TRBV20-1
TGCAGTGCTAGAGATCTGGGAAGGGGGCGTGATGGCTACACCTTC
CSARDLGRGRDGYTF
>-|many|15|TRBJ2-7|TRBV7-9
TGTGCCAGCAGCTCCGGTCCGGACCCGGACCACGAGCAGTACTTC
CASSSGPDPDHEQYF
>-|-|14|TRBJ2-1|TRBV5-1
TGCGCCAGCAGCTTGGGGGAAAGCTACAATGAGCAGTTCTTC
CASSLGESYNEQFF
>-|many|13|TRBJ1-3|TRBV9
TGTGCCAGCGCCCGTGGGTCCGGAAACACCATATATTTT
CASARGSGNTIYF
>-|many|14|TRBJ2-7|TRBV6-6
TGTGCCAGCAGTGTGAGGGGCTGGGACTACGAGCAGTACTTC
CASSVRGWDYEQYF
>-|many|15|TRBJ1-1|TRBV27
TGTGCCAGCAGTTTTTTCTCGGTTTCGGACACTGAAGCTTTCTTT
CASSFFSVSDTEAFF
>-|few|14|TRBJ1-1|TRBV2
TGTGCCAGCAGTTTAGACTCGGCGAACACTGAAGCTTTCTTT
CASSLDSANTEAFF
>-|few|13|TRBJ1-5|TRBV5-1
TGCGCCAGCAGCTTGTCAGGGGATCAGCCCCAGCATTTT
CASSLSGDQPQHF
>-|many|14|TRBJ1-1|TRBV20-1
TGCAGTGCTAGAGAAAGGGGGGTTTCCCCTGAAGCTTTCTTT
CSARERGVSPEAFF
>-|many|12|TRBJ1-2|TRBV27
TGTGCCAGCAGCTCGGGACGGTCGGGCTACACCTTC
CASSSGRSGYTF
>-|few|15|TRBJ1-1|TRBV2
TGTGCCAGCAGTGGGGGGAGGACGGAATACACTGAAGCTTTCTTT
CASSGGRTEYTEAFF
>TRBD1|-|10|TRBJ2-7|TRBV7-9
TGTGCCAGCGGTGACAGGGGGCAGTACTTC
CASGDRGQYF
>TRBD2|many|15|TRBJ2-1|TRBV20-1
TGCAGTGCTGGGCCCCCTAGCGGGGGGACCAATGAGCAGTTCTTC
CSAGPPSGGTNEQFF
>-|many|12|TRBJ2-1|TRBV24-1
TGTGCCACCAGTGATTTGAACAGGGTCGAGTTCTTC
CATSDLNRVEFF
>-|few|12|TRBJ1-5|TRBV10-3
TGTGCCATCAGTGAGTCAGGGAGTGCCCAGAATTTT
CAISESGSAQNF